The T cell receptor beta chain under discussion was sequenced for a study of identical twins. Germline loops: CDR1 LNHNV, CDR2 YYDKDF (reference sequence). The length of the CDR3 is 16 residues. The ends lost 2 bases at V and 0 bases at J; junction bases unmatched: 2. MiXCR, run by TCRdb on the 5' RACE reads, gives a single entry per CDR3 protein. The sample shows under 900,000 distinct CDR3 sequences, 18% of them seen only once. These records were also assigned to another study, of T cells expressing NK-cell markers. That study adds: TCR beta repertoires came from sorted CD3+CD56+NKG2C+, CD3+CD56+NKG2C- and CD3+CD56-NKG2C+ T cells. Top CD8+ clonotypes included the dominant CD3+CD56+NKG2C+ clonotypes in a handful of donors.

This TCR was sampled from a woman between 18 and 30 years old in good health. This chain uses TRBV15 with TRBJ2-2; 8 nucleotides line up with TRBD1. Sequencing was done on a sample of PBMCs. CDR3 bases: TGTGCCACCAGCAGACGGACAGGGTCGAACACCGGGGAGCTGTTTTTT. Encoded protein: CATSRRTGSNTGELFF.